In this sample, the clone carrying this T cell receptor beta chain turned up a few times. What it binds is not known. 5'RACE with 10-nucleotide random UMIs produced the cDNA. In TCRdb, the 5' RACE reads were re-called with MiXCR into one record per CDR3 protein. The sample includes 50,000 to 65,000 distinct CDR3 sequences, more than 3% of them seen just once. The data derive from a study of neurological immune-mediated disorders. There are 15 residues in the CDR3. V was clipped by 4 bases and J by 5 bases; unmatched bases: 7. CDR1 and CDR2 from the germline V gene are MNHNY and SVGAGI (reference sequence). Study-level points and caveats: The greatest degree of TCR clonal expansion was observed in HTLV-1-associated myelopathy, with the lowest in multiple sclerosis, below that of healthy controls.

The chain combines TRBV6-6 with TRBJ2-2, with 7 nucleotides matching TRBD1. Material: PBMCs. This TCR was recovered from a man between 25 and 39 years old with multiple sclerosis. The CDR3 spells CASSLGGAITGELFF. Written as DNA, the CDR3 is TGTGCCAGCAGTTTAGGGGGCGCGATAACCGGGGAGCTGTTTTTT.